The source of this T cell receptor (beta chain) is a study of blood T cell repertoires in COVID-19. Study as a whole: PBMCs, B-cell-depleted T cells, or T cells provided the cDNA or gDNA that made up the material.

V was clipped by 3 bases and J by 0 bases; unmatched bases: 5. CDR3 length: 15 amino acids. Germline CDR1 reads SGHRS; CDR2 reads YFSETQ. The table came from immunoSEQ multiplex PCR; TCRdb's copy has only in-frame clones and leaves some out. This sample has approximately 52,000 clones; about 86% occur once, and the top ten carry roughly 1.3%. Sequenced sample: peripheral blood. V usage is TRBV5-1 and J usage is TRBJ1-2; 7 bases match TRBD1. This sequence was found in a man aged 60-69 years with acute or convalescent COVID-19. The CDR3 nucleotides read TGCGCCAGCAGCTCGCAGGGGGACCCTAACTATGGCTACACCTTC. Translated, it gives CASSSQGDPNYGYTF.